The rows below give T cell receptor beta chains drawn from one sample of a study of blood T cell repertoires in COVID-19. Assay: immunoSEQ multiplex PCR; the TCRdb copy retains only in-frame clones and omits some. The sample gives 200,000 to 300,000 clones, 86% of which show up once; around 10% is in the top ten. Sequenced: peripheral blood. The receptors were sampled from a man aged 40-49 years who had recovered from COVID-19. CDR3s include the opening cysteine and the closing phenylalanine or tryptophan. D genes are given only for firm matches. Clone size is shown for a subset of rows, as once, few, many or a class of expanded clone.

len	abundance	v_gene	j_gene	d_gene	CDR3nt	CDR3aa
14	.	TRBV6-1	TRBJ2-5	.	TGTGCCAGCAGTGAGGACGGAGGGAGGAAGACCCAGTACTTC	CASSEDGGRKTQYF
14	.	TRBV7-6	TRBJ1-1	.	TGTGCCAGCAGCCCAGAGACAGTGAACACTGAAGCTTTCTTT	CASSPETVNTEAFF
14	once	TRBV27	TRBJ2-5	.	TGTGCCAGCAGTTTCCGGCAGGGAGGAAAGACCCAGTACTTC	CASSFRQGGKTQYF
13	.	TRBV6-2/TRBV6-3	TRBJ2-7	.	TGTGCCAGCAGTTACACTAGCACCTACGAGCAGTACTTC	CASSYTSTYEQYF
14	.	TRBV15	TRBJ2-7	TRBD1	TGTGCCACCAGCAGGTGGGACAGAGCCTACGAGCAGTACTTC	CATSRWDRAYEQYF
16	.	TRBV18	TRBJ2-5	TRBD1	TGTGCCAGCTCACATCTCGGACAGGGACGCCAGGAGACCCAGTACTTC	CASSHLGQGRQETQYF
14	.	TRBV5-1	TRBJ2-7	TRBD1	TGCGCCAGCATCGGACAGGGGGCTTCTGGCGAGCAGTACTTC	CASIGQGASGEQYF
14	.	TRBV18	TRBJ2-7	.	TGTGCCAGCTCAGCTCTGGACATCGTCTACGAGCAGTACTTC	CASSALDIVYEQYF
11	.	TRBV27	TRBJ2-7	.	TGTGCCAGCAGTTCTCTGTACGAGCAGTACTTC	CASSSLYEQYF
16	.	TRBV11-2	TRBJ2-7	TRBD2	TGTGCCAGCAGCTTCCCTCGGGGGAGCGGGAGCTACGAGCAGTACTTC	CASSFPRGSGSYEQYF
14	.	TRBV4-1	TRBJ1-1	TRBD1	TGCGCCAGCAGGACGTTCAGGGGGTTGACTGAAGCTTTCTTT	CASRTFRGLTEAFF
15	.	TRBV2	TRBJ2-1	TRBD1	TGTGCCAGCAGATCGACAGGGGGCTTCTACAATGAGCAGTTCTTC	CASRSTGGFYNEQFF
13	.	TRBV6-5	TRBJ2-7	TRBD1	TGTGCCAGCAGTTTAAGACAGGGGTACGAGCAGTACTTC	CASSLRQGYEQYF
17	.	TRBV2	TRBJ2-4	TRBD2	TGTGCCAGCAGTGAAGAGGGTAGCGGGGGAGCCAAAAACATTCAGTACTTC	CASSEEGSGGAKNIQYF
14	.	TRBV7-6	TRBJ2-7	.	TGTGCCAGCAGCCCCCGGGACTCTTCGTACGAGCAGTACTTC	CASSPRDSSYEQYF
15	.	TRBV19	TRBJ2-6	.	TGTGCCAGTAGTCTACAGGAATCCAGGGCCAACGTCCTGACTTTC	CASSLQESRANVLTF
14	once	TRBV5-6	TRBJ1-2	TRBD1	TGTGCCAGCAGCTTGTGGGGGACAGGGGTCGGCTACACCTTC	CASSLWGTGVGYTF
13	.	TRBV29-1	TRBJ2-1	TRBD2	TGCAGCGTCCTGACTAGCGGGGTCAATGAGCAGTTCTTC	CSVLTSGVNEQFF
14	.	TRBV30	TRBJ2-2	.	TGTGCCTGGAATAGCGGTTTTAACACCGGGGAGCTGTTTTTT	CAWNSGFNTGELFF
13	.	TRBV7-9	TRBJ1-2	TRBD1	TGTGCCAGCAGCTGGGACAGGGACTATGGCTACACCTTC	CASSWDRDYGYTF
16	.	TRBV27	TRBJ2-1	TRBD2	TGTGCCAGCAGTGCCAGTCCGGCGGGGGTTAAGAATGAGCAGTTCTTC	CASSASPAGVKNEQFF
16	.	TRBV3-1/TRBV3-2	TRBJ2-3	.	TGTGCCAGCAGCCAGTTTTTGACGGGAAGCACAGATACGCAGTATTTT	CASSQFLTGSTDTQYF
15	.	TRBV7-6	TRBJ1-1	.	TGTGCCAGCAGCTTAGCGGTCGGACAGCACACTGAAGCTTTCTTT	CASSLAVGQHTEAFF
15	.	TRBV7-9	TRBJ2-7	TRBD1	TGTGCCAGCAGCACCGGGACAGGCCGTTCCTACGAGCAGTACTTC	CASSTGTGRSYEQYF
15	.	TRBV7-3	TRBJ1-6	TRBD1	TGTGCCAGCAGCTCCTCTGAGACAGGGGATTCACCCCTCCACTTT	CASSSSETGDSPLHF
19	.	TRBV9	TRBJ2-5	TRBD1	TGTGCCAGCAGCGTTAACCCCATCTACCCCGGGACAGGGGAAGAGACCCAGTACTTC	CASSVNPIYPGTGEETQYF
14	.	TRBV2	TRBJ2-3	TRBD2	TGTGCCAGCTCCAGACTAGCGGGAGCAGATACGCAGTATTTT	CASSRLAGADTQYF
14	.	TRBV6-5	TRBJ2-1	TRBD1	TGTGCCAGCGGCCCCCGGGACAGGGTAGATGAGCAGTTCTTC	CASGPRDRVDEQFF
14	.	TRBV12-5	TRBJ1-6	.	TGTGCTAGTGGTTTCGAGGCAGGGATCTCACCCCTCCACTTT	CASGFEAGISPLHF
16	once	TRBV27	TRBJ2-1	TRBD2	TGTGCCAGCAGTTTAGGAACCGGGAGGTCCGGCTATGAGCAGTTCTTC	CASSLGTGRSGYEQFF
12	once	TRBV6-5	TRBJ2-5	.	TGTGCCAGCAGGCGAAACCAAGAGACCCAGTACTTC	CASRRNQETQYF
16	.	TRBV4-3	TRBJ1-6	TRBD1	TGCGCCAGCAGCCTCGACAGGGCGGACTATAATTCACCCCTCCACTTT	CASSLDRADYNSPLHF
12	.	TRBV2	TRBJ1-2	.	TGTGCCAGCAACGAACAGATCTATGGCTACACCTTC	CASNEQIYGYTF